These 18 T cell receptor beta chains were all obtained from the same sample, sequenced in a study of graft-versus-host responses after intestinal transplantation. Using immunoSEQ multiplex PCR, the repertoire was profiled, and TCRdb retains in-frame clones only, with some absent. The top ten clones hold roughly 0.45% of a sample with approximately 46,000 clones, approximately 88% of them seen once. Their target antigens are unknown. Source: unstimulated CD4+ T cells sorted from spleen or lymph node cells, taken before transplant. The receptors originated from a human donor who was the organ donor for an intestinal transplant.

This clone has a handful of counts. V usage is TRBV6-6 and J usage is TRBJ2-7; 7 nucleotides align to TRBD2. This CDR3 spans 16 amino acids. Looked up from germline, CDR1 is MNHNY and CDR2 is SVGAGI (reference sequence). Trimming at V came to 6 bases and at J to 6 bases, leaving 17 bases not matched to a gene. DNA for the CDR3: TGTGCCAGCAGCTCCCCTTGGGGGGGGGAAAGACCCGAGCAGTACTTC. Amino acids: CASSSPWGGERPEQYF.

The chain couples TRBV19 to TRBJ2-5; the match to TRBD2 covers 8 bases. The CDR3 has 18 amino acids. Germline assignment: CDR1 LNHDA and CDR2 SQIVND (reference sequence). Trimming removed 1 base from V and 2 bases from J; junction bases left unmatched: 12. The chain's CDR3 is CASSIVGRGAGGQETQYF. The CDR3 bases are TGTGCCAGTAGTATAGTCGGGAGGGGCGCGGGCGGTCAAGAGACCCAGTACTTC.

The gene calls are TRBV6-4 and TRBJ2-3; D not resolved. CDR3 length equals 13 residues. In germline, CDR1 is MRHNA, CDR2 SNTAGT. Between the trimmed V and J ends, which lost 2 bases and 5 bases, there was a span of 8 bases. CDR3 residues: CASSDRLGDTQYF. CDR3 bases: TGTGCCAGCAGTGACCGCCTAGGAGATACGCAGTATTTT.

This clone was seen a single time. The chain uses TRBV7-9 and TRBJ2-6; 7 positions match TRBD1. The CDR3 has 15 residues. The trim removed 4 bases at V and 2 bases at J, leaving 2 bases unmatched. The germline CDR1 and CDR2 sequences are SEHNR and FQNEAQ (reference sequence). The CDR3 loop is CASSSTGAGANVLTF. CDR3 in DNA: TGTGCCAGCAGCTCTACAGGGGCTGGGGCCAACGTCCTGACTTTC.

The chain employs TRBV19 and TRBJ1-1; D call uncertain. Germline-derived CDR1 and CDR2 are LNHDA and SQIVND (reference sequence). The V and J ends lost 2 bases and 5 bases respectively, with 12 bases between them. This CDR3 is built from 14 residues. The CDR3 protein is CASSITGGLTEAFF. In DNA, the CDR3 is TGTGCCAGTAGTATAACGGGAGGGCTGACTGAAGCTTTCTTT.

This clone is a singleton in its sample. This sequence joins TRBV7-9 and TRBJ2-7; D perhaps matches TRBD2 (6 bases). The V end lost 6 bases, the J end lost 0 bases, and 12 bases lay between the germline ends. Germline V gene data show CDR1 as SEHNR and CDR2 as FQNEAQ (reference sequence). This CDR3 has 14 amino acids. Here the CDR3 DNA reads TGTGCCAGCAGGGGCGGGGACGCCTCCTACGAGCAGTACTTC. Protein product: CASRGGDASYEQYF.

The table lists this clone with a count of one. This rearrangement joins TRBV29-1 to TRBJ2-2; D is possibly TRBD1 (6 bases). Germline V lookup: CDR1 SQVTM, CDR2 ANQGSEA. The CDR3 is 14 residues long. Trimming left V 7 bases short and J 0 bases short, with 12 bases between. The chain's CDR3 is CSALRQANTGELFF. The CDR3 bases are TGCAGCGCCCTAAGACAGGCGAACACCGGGGAGCTGTTTTTT.

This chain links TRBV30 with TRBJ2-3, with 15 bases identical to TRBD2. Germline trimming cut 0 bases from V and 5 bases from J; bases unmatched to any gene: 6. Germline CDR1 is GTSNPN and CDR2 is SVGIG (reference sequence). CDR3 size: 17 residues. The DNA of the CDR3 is TGTGCCTGGAGTGTATTGCGGACTAGCGGGAGGGTAGATACGCAGTATTTT. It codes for CAWSVLRTSGRVDTQYF.

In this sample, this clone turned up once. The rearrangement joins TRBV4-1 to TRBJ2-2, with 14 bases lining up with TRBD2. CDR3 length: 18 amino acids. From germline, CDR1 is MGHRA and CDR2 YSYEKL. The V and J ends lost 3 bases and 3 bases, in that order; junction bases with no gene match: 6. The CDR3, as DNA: TGCGCCAGCAGCCAGCCCCCGGGACTAGCGGGGGACACCGGGGAGCTGTTTTTT. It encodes CASSQPPGLAGDTGELFF.

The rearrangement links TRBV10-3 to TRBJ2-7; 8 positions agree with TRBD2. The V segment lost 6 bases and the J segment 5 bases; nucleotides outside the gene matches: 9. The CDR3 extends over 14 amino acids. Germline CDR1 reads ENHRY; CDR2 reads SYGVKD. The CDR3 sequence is CAIRNSGTRNEQYF. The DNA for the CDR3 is TGTGCCATCAGGAATTCCGGGACTAGAAACGAGCAGTACTTC.

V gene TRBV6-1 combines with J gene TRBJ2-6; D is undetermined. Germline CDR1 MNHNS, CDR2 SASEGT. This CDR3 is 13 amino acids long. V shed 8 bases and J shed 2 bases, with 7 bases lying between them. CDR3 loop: CASSWAGANVLTF. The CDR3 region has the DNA TGTGCCAGCTCGTGGGCTGGGGCCAACGTCCTGACTTTC.

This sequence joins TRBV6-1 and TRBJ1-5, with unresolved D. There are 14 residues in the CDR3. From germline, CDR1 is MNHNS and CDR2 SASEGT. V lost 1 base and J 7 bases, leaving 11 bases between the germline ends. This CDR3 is CASSEVGPGQPQHF. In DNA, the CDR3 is TGTGCCAGCAGTGAAGTTGGCCCGGGGCAGCCCCAGCATTTT.

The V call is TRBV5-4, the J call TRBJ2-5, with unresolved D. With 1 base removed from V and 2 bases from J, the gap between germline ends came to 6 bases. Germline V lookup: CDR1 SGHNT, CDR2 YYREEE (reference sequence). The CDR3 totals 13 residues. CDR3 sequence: CASSLSAQETQYF. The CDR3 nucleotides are TGTGCCAGCAGCTTGTCAGCGCAAGAGACCCAGTACTTC.

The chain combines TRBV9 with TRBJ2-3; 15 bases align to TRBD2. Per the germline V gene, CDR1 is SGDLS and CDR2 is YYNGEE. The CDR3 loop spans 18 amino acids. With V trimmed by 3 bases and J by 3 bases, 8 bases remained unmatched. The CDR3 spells CASSGTSGGVVVTDTQYF. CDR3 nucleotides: TGTGCCAGCAGCGGGACTAGCGGGGGGGTAGTGGTAACAGATACGCAGTATTTT.

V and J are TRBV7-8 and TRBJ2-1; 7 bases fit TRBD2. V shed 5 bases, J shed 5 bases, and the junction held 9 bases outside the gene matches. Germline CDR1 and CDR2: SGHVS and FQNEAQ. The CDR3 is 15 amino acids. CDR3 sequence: CASSRRAGENNEQFF. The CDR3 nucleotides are TGTGCCAGCAGCCGCCGGGCGGGAGAGAACAATGAGCAGTTCTTC. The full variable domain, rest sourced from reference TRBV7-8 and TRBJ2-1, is GAGVSQSPRYKVAKRGQDVALRCDPISGHVSLFWYQQALGQGPEFLTYFQNEAQLDKSGLPSDRFFAERPEGSVSTLKIQRTQQEDSAVYLCASSRRAGENNEQFFGPGTRLTVL.

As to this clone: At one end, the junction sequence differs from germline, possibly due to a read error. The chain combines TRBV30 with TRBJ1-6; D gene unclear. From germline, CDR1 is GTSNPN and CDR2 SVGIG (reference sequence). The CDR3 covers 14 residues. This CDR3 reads CAWSLGSYTSPLHF. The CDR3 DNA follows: TGTGCCTGGAGTCTCGGGTCTTATACTTCACCCCTCCACTTT.

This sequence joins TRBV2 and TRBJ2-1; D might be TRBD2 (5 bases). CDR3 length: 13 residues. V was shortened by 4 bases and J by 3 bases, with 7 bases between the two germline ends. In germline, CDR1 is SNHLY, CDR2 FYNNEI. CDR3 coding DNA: TGTGCCAGCAGTGGCGGGTACTACAATGAGCAGTTCTTC. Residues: CASSGGYYNEQFF.

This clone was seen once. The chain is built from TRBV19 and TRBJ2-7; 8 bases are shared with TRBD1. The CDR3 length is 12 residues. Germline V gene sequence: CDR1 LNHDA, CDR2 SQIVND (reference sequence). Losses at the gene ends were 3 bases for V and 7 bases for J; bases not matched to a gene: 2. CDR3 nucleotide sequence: TGTGCCAGTAGTATCGGGACAGGTGAGCAGTACTTC. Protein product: CASSIGTGEQYF. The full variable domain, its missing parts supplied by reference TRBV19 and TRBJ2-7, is DGGITQSPKYLFRKEGQNVTLSCEQNLNHDAMYWYRQDPGQGLRLIYYSQIVNDFQKGDIAEGYSVSREKKESFPLTVTSAQKNPTAFYLCASSIGTGEQYFGPGTRLTVT.